The rows below give T cell receptor beta chains drawn from one sample of a study of blood T cell repertoires in COVID-19. Sequenced by immunoSEQ multiplex PCR; TCRdb stores in-frame clones only, minus some. The sample has approximately 380,000 clones, 88% seen once. Specimen: PBMCs or T cells enriched from blood (not recorded which). Receptors originate from a woman aged 18-29 years who had recovered from COVID-19. CDR3s include the opening cysteine and the closing phenylalanine or tryptophan. A D gene is named only where the DNA matches it firmly. Some rows mark clone size as missing; the rest say once, few, many or name a class of expanded clone.

V gene,J gene,clone size,D gene,CDR3 DNA,CDR3 protein
TRBV6-1,TRBJ2-7,.,TRBD1,TGTGCCAGCCGAGGACAGGCTTCCTACGAGCAGTACTTC,CASRGQASYEQYF
TRBV5-6,TRBJ1-5,.,.,TGTGCCAGCAGCTTTGGCGTGACAGATCAGCCCCAGCATTTT,CASSFGVTDQPQHF
TRBV30,TRBJ2-7,.,.,TGTGCCGGAGGGGTGAGGGGCTCCTACGAGCAGTACTTC,CAGGVRGSYEQYF
TRBV5-8,TRBJ1-3,.,TRBD1,TGTGCCAGCAGCCCGCCCGGACAGGGCGCTGGAAACACCATATATTTT,CASSPPGQGAGNTIYF
TRBV7-9,TRBJ2-5,.,.,TGTGCCAGCAGCTTAGTTGATTCGACCGGGGAAGAGACCCAGTACTTC,CASSLVDSTGEETQYF
TRBV2,TRBJ2-5,.,.,TGTGCCAGCATATTGAGGGGGGGGGAGACCCAGTACTTC,CASILRGGETQYF
TRBV3-1/TRBV3-2,TRBJ2-3,.,TRBD1,TGTGCCAGCAGCCAAGAGAGGGGGCCAGATACGCAGTATTTT,CASSQERGPDTQYF
TRBV2,TRBJ2-2,few,.,TGTGCCAGCAGTGGCAGCGCCTCCGGGGAGCTGTTTTTT,CASSGSASGELFF
TRBV2,TRBJ1-1,.,.,TGTGCCAGCAGTACAGGCCACACTGAAGCTTTCTTT,CASSTGHTEAFF
TRBV6-5,TRBJ1-1,.,.,TGTGCCAGCAGTCCGACGGACGGGGACACTGAAGCTTTCTTT,CASSPTDGDTEAFF
TRBV6-6,TRBJ1-2,.,TRBD1,TGTGCCAGCAGTCTGACAACCGGGACAGGGGTTCCCTATGGCTACACCTTC,CASSLTTGTGVPYGYTF
TRBV3-1/TRBV3-2,TRBJ1-1,.,.,TGTGCCAGCAGCCAGGCGGGAACGCACACTGAAGCTTTCTTT,CASSQAGTHTEAFF
TRBV11-3,TRBJ2-3,.,.,TGTGCCAGCAGCCCCGGCGGGTTTTCAGATACGCAGTATTTT,CASSPGGFSDTQYF
TRBV6-5,TRBJ1-2,.,.,TGTGCCAGCAGCCCCTCCGGGGGCTATGGCTACACCTTC,CASSPSGGYGYTF